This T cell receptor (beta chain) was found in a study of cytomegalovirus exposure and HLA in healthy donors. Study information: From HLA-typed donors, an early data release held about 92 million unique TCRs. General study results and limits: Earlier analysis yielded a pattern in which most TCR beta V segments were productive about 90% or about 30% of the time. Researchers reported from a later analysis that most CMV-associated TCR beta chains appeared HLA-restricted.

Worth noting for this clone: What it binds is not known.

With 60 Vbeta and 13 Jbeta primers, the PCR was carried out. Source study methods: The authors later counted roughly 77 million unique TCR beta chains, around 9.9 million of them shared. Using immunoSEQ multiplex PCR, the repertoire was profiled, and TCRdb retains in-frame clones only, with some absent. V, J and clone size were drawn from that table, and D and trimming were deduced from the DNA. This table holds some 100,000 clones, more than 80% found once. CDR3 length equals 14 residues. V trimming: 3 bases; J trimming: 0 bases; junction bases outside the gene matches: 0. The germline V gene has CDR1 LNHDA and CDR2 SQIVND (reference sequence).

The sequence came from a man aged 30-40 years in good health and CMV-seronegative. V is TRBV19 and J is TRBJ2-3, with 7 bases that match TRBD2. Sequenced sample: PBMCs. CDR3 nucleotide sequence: TGTGCCAGTAGTATGGGAGGGAGCACAGATACGCAGTATTTT. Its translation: CASSMGGSTDTQYF. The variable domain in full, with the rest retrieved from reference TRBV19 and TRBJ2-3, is DGGITQSPKYLFRKEGQNVTLSCEQNLNHDAMYWYRQDPGQGLRLIYYSQIVNDFQKGDIAEGYSVSREKKESFPLTVTSAQKNPTAFYLCASSMGGSTDTQYFGPGTRLTVL.